These T cell receptor beta chains were read from a single sample in a study of Ad26.COV2.S vaccination and SARS-CoV-2 variants. The table came from immunoSEQ multiplex PCR; TCRdb's copy has only in-frame clones and leaves some out. The sample records about 400,000 clones, 88% being singletons. The sample here was peripheral blood, taken in a trial of Ad26.COV2.S vaccine versus placebo. Receptors originate from a person between 18 and 59 years old who received the Ad26.COV2.S COVID-19 vaccine or a placebo. The CDR3 runs from the conserved cysteine through the conserved F or W. Some rows mark clone size as missing; the rest say once, few, many or name a class of expanded clone.

CDR3 protein: CASSILTGGAYGYTF
J gene: TRBJ1-2
clone size: .
CDR3 length: 15
V gene: TRBV19

CDR3 protein: CASSLIESQETQYF
J gene: TRBJ2-5
clone size: .
CDR3 length: 14
V gene: TRBV5-1

CDR3 protein: CASSFVRQNEQYF
J gene: TRBJ2-7
clone size: .
CDR3 length: 13
V gene: TRBV12-1

CDR3 protein: CAIKEESSGNTIYF
J gene: TRBJ1-3
clone size: .
CDR3 length: 14
V gene: TRBV10-3

CDR3 protein: CASSSGTGGNEQFF
J gene: TRBJ2-1
clone size: .
CDR3 length: 14
V gene: TRBV2

CDR3 protein: CASRRGQWAWEQYF
J gene: TRBJ2-7
clone size: .
CDR3 length: 14
V gene: TRBV28

CDR3 protein: CASSVSRTGEQYF
J gene: TRBJ2-7
clone size: .
CDR3 length: 13
V gene: TRBV9

CDR3 protein: CASSLGGRGSRF
J gene: TRBJ2-7
clone size: once
CDR3 length: 12
V gene: TRBV5-8

CDR3 protein: CASSGGQNSATNEKLFF
J gene: TRBJ1-4
clone size: .
CDR3 length: 17
V gene: TRBV9

CDR3 protein: CASSVVRTGDISSGANVLTF
J gene: TRBJ2-6
clone size: .
CDR3 length: 20
V gene: TRBV9

CDR3 protein: CASSSDRNYGYTF
J gene: TRBJ1-2
clone size: .
CDR3 length: 13
V gene: TRBV19

CDR3 protein: CAWSVLAGADQYF
J gene: TRBJ2-3
clone size: .
CDR3 length: 13
V gene: TRBV30

CDR3 protein: CASSLGTGNSNQPQHF
J gene: TRBJ1-5
clone size: .
CDR3 length: 16
V gene: TRBV7-9

CDR3 protein: CASSLRVDTEAFF
J gene: TRBJ1-1
clone size: .
CDR3 length: 13
V gene: TRBV11-3

CDR3 protein: CASSLNRRDNNYGYTF
J gene: TRBJ1-2
clone size: .
CDR3 length: 16
V gene: TRBV28

CDR3 protein: CASSYGTVNTEAFF
J gene: TRBJ1-1
clone size: .
CDR3 length: 14
V gene: TRBV7-2

CDR3 protein: CASRPGLTEAFF
J gene: TRBJ1-1
clone size: .
CDR3 length: 12
V gene: TRBV11-2

CDR3 protein: CASSPTGVMNTEAFF
J gene: TRBJ1-1
clone size: .
CDR3 length: 15
V gene: TRBV11-2

CDR3 protein: CASSLGVGYYEQYF
J gene: TRBJ2-7
clone size: .
CDR3 length: 14
V gene: TRBV5-6

CDR3 protein: CASRGENTEAFF
J gene: TRBJ1-1
clone size: once
CDR3 length: 12
V gene: TRBV28

CDR3 protein: CASRTGDLYNEQFF
J gene: TRBJ2-1
clone size: once
CDR3 length: 14
V gene: TRBV27

CDR3 protein: CASSPRTGADGNTIYF
J gene: TRBJ1-3
clone size: .
CDR3 length: 16
V gene: TRBV18

CDR3 protein: CASSLAGGWEQFF
J gene: TRBJ2-1
clone size: .
CDR3 length: 13
V gene: TRBV19

CDR3 protein: CASSPIRDRDGYTF
J gene: TRBJ1-2
clone size: .
CDR3 length: 14
V gene: TRBV7-2

CDR3 protein: CASSQAPGGAFF
J gene: TRBJ1-1
clone size: .
CDR3 length: 12
V gene: TRBV14

CDR3 protein: CASSPAGFRETQYF
J gene: TRBJ2-5
clone size: .
CDR3 length: 14
V gene: TRBV7-3

CDR3 protein: CASSLYGDTDTQYF
J gene: TRBJ2-3
clone size: .
CDR3 length: 14
V gene: TRBV7-3

CDR3 protein: CASSLGVLAGSDEQFF
J gene: TRBJ2-1
clone size: .
CDR3 length: 16
V gene: TRBV11-2

CDR3 protein: CASSYSGGSKAFF
J gene: TRBJ1-1
clone size: .
CDR3 length: 13
V gene: TRBV6-5

CDR3 protein: CAWSGDRAYGYTF
J gene: TRBJ1-2
clone size: few
CDR3 length: 13
V gene: TRBV30

CDR3 protein: CASSQAATGGYEQYF
J gene: TRBJ2-7
clone size: .
CDR3 length: 15
V gene: TRBV4-2

CDR3 protein: CASSQELAGGGTGELFF
J gene: TRBJ2-2
clone size: .
CDR3 length: 17
V gene: TRBV4-1

CDR3 protein: CASSPNRNNYGYTF
J gene: TRBJ1-2
clone size: .
CDR3 length: 14
V gene: TRBV5-1

CDR3 protein: CASSQDLGGIGGYTF
J gene: TRBJ1-2
clone size: .
CDR3 length: 15
V gene: TRBV4-3

CDR3 protein: CASTPGYSGNTIYF
J gene: TRBJ1-3
clone size: .
CDR3 length: 14
V gene: TRBV6-2/TRBV6-3

CDR3 protein: CASRGLAGRSGETQYF
J gene: TRBJ2-5
clone size: once
CDR3 length: 16
V gene: TRBV19

CDR3 protein: CSVERAGQGTYEQYF
J gene: TRBJ2-7
clone size: .
CDR3 length: 15
V gene: TRBV29-1

CDR3 protein: CASSQVLGPYEQYF
J gene: TRBJ2-7
clone size: .
CDR3 length: 14
V gene: TRBV4-2

CDR3 protein: CASSLVVGTPRVEQYF
J gene: TRBJ2-7
clone size: .
CDR3 length: 16
V gene: TRBV7-8

CDR3 protein: CASSQGWGYEQYF
J gene: TRBJ2-7
clone size: .
CDR3 length: 13
V gene: TRBV7-9

CDR3 protein: CASSFGYASDEQFF
J gene: TRBJ2-1
clone size: once
CDR3 length: 14
V gene: TRBV7-8

CDR3 protein: CSAGFSEQYF
J gene: TRBJ2-7
clone size: .
CDR3 length: 10
V gene: TRBV20-1

CDR3 protein: CASPQIKGTDTQYF
J gene: TRBJ2-3
clone size: .
CDR3 length: 14
V gene: TRBV2

CDR3 protein: CASSQTGTADTQYF
J gene: TRBJ2-3
clone size: .
CDR3 length: 14
V gene: TRBV6-5

CDR3 protein: CASNIGQGRDEAFF
J gene: TRBJ1-1
clone size: .
CDR3 length: 14
V gene: TRBV2

CDR3 protein: CASSPTGDYGYTF
J gene: TRBJ1-2
clone size: .
CDR3 length: 13
V gene: TRBV18

CDR3 protein: CASSPGRAFF
J gene: TRBJ1-1
clone size: few
CDR3 length: 10
V gene: TRBV12-3/TRBV12-4

CDR3 protein: CASSSPDRRGNQPQHF
J gene: TRBJ1-5
clone size: .
CDR3 length: 16
V gene: TRBV19

CDR3 protein: CSASLLSMAGGHTSSYEQYF
J gene: TRBJ2-7
clone size: .
CDR3 length: 20
V gene: TRBV20-1

CDR3 protein: CASSRTGGEGQPQHF
J gene: TRBJ1-5
clone size: .
CDR3 length: 15
V gene: TRBV6-6

CDR3 protein: CASSRREQYF
J gene: TRBJ2-7
clone size: .
CDR3 length: 10
V gene: TRBV28

CDR3 protein: CASSLEGRRGYTF
J gene: TRBJ1-2
clone size: .
CDR3 length: 13
V gene: TRBV7-2

CDR3 protein: CASSLGSATYTQYF
J gene: TRBJ2-3
clone size: .
CDR3 length: 14
V gene: TRBV7-9

CDR3 protein: CASSLGGTGPGELFF
J gene: TRBJ2-2
clone size: .
CDR3 length: 15
V gene: TRBV7-9

CDR3 protein: CASSPPVERGGLHTQYF
J gene: TRBJ2-3
clone size: .
CDR3 length: 17
V gene: TRBV6-6